The T cell receptor (beta chain) described here comes from a study of CD8 T cells in ankylosing spondylitis. Study findings and constraints: Within peripheral blood, clones linked to disease were CD8+ and relatively rare.

Using its own MiXCR run on the 5' RACE reads, TCRdb lists one record per CDR3 protein. The data show about 180,000 distinct CDR3 sequences, approximately 9% seen once. Germline CDR1 DFQATT, CDR2 SNEGSKA (reference sequence). The CDR3 totals 14 residues. The ends lost 3 bases at V and 10 bases at J; junction bases unmatched: 8. On this clonotype: The antigen remains unidentified.

V is TRBV20-1 and J is TRBJ2-1; 11 bases line up with TRBD2. This receptor was taken from a female donor with ankylosing spondylitis or in good health (not recorded which). The material sequenced was blood, either unsorted or a sorted T cell fraction (not recorded which). Here the CDR3 DNA reads TGCAGTGCTAGTTCCCTAGCGGGAGGAGGAGAGCAGTTCTTC. Its protein product is CSASSLAGGGEQFF.